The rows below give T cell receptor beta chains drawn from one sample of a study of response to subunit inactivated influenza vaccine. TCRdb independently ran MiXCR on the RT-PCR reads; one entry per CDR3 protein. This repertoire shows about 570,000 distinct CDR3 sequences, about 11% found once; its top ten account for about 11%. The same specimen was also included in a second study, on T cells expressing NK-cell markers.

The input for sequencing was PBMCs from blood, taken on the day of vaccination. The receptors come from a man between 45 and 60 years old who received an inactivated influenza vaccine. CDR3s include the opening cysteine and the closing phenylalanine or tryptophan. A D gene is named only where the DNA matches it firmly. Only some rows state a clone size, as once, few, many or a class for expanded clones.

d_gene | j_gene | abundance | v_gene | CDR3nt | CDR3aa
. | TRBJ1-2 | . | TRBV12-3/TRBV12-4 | TGTGCCAGCAGTTTATTGGGGACACCCTCCTATGGCTACACCTTC | CASSLLGTPSYGYTF
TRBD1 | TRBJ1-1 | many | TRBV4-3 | TGCGCCAGCAGCCCCGGGACAGGGTACACTGAAGCTTTCTTT | CASSPGTGYTEAFF
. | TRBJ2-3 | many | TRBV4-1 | TGCGCCAGCAGCCAAGTAAGCAGGGCAACTAGCACAGATACGCAGTATTTT | CASSQVSRATSTDTQYF
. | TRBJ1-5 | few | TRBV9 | TGTGCCAGCAGCGTAGATGGCACCAGCAATCAGCCCCAGCATTTT | CASSVDGTSNQPQHF
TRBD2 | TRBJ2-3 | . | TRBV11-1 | TGTGCCAGCAGCTTAGTTCGGATCCTAGCGGGGAACACAGATACGCAGTATTTT | CASSLVRILAGNTDTQYF
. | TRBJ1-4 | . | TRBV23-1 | TGCGCCAGCAGTGGGGACCTTAAGAATGAAAAACTGTTTTTT | CASSGDLKNEKLFF
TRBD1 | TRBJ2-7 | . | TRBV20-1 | TGCAGTGCTAGCGGTGACAGGGTCGGCGAGCAGTACTTC | CSASGDRVGEQYF
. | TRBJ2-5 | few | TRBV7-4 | TGTGCCAGCATGAACGGGAAAAGGTTGGTAGAGACCCAGTACTTC | CASMNGKRLVETQYF
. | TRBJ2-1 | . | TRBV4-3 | TGCGCCAGCAGCCAAGATAAGACACACTACAATGAGCAGTTCTTC | CASSQDKTHYNEQFF
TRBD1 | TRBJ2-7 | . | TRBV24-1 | TGTGCCACCAGTGATACGGGACAGGACCCCTACGAGCAGTACTTC | CATSDTGQDPYEQYF
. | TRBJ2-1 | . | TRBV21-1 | TGTGCCAGCAGCCTAAACGCGCGGGGATTAAGTAATGAGCAGTTCTTC | CASSLNARGLSNEQFF
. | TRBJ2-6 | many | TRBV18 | TGTGCCAGCTCACCTAAGCAATCTGGGGCCAACGTCCTGACTTTC | CASSPKQSGANVLTF
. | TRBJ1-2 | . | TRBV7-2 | TGTGCCAGCAGCTTAGACCAGGCGGTGAACTATGGCTACACCTTC | CASSLDQAVNYGYTF
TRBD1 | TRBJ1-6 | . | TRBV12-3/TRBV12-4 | TGTGCCAGCAGTTTAGAGGCCGGGACAGCTTCACCCCTCCACTTT | CASSLEAGTASPLHF
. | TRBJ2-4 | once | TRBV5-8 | TGTGCCAGCAGCTTGGCCTACATAGGAAACATTCAGTACTTC | CASSLAYIGNIQYF
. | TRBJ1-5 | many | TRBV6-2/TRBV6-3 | TGTGCCAGCACTTGGCAGCAGAATCAGCCCCAGCATTTT | CASTWQQNQPQHF
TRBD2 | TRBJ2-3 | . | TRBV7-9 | TGTGCCAGCAGCTTCAAAGCGGGGGGGCCTTCAGATACGCAGTATTTT | CASSFKAGGPSDTQYF
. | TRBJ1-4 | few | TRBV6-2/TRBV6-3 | TGTGCCAGCAGAACTCCGCCCTCTTCGGGTGAAAAACTGTTTTTT | CASRTPPSSGEKLFF